This TCR beta chain was recorded in a study of identical twins. Healthy Caucasian individuals made up all the donors. This clonotype was recorded a few times. Looked up from germline, CDR1 is MGHRA and CDR2 is YSYEKL. This CDR3 has 17 amino acids. The trim removed 1 base at V and 8 bases at J, leaving 9 bases unmatched. Template switching added a universal primer site, and cDNA bore unique molecular identifiers. TCRdb redid the calling of the 5' RACE reads with MiXCR, one entry per CDR3 protein. The table lists around 1.7 million distinct CDR3 sequences, less than 35% of them singletons. The clonotype was recovered from a newborn girl in good health. The specimen sequenced was cord blood. The J gene is TRBJ2-1, the V gene TRBV4-1, with 12 nucleotides matching TRBD2. CDR3 sequence: CASSQVFTSGGLHEQFF. The CDR3 DNA reads as TGCGCCAGCAGCCAAGTATTTACTAGCGGGGGGTTACATGAGCAGTTCTTC.